These 3 T cell receptor beta chains share one sample of origin, sequenced in a study of blood T cell repertoires in COVID-19. Profiling relied on immunoSEQ multiplex PCR, and the TCRdb table lists in-frame clones only, not all of them. In the table there are around 310,000 clones, roughly 90% of which are singletons. The sequenced sample was PBMCs or T cells enriched from blood (not recorded which). These receptors all stem from a woman younger than 45 who had recovered from COVID-19.

In nucleotides, the CDR3 is TGTGCCACCAGTATCGGGTGGCGCGGAGGCTACACCTTC. Translation gives CATSIGWRGGYTF. The rearrangement joins TRBV24-1 to TRBJ1-2; D not certain. V was pared by 6 bases and J by 8 bases, with 15 bases between. The germline gives CDR1 KGHDR, CDR2 SFDVKD. The CDR3 spans 13 residues.

This chain's CDR3 is CASSHQTGGSSPLHF. The CDR3, as DNA: TGTGCCAGCAGTCACCAGACAGGGGGTAGTTCACCCCTCCACTTT. The V call is TRBV5-4, the J call TRBJ1-6, with 9 bases aligning to TRBD1. The length of the CDR3 is 15 residues. The germline V gene encodes CDR1 SGHNT and CDR2 YYREEE (reference sequence). The ends lost 5 bases at V and 9 bases at J; junction bases unmatched: 9.

The count of this clone is one. The rearrangement links TRBV6-5 to TRBJ2-5; D remains unclear. The V gene's germline CDR1 is MNHEY and CDR2 SVGAGI. The CDR3 totals 14 residues. Deletions cut 0 bases from V and 4 bases from J, with 9 bases between. As DNA, the CDR3 is TGTGCCAGCAGTTACTCGAGGTTGGGAGAGACCCAGTACTTC. Its translation is CASSYSRLGETQYF.